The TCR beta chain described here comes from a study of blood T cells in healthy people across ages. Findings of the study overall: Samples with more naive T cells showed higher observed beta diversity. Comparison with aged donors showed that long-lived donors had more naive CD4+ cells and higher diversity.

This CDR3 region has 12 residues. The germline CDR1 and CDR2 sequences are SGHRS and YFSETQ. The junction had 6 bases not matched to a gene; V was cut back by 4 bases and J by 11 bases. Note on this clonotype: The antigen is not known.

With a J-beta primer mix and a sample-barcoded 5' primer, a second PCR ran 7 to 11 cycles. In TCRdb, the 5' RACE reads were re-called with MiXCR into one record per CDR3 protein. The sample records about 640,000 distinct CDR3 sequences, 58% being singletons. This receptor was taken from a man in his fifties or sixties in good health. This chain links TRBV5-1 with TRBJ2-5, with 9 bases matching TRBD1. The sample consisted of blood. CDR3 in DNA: TGCGCCAGCAGCCCGGGACAGGGAGAGCAGTACTTC. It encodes CASSPGQGEQYF.